This T cell receptor (beta chain) was obtained from a study of cytomegalovirus exposure and HLA in healthy donors. The PCR ran on 60 Vbeta and 13 Jbeta primers. Produced via immunoSEQ multiplex PCR; TCRdb's table is partial and in-frame only. The sample shows around 200,000 clones, and roughly 0.98% sits with its ten largest clones. The CDR3 consists of 14 residues. With V trimmed by 6 bases and J by 7 bases, 9 bases remained unmatched. Germline CDR1 MNHEY, CDR2 SVGAGI. The source of this sequence is a woman in her thirties in good health and CMV-seropositive. V and J are TRBV6-5 and TRBJ1-5; 7 bases fit TRBD1. The sequenced sample was PBMCs. CDR3 sequence (DNA): TGTGCCAGCAGCTCTGACAGGGACGGGCAGCCCCAGCATTTT. Residues: CASSSDRDGQPQHF.